This entry concerns a single T cell receptor beta chain. Deletions cut 3 bases from V and 0 bases from J, with 6 bases between. The germline gives CDR1 SGHTA, CDR2 FQGNSA. CDR3 length: 13 residues. These data belong to a study of control samples from healthy donors and cancer patients. Some clones are missing from TCRdb's copy, which holds only in-frame ones; the method was immunoSEQ multiplex PCR. The repertoire has some 70,000 clones, 83% of them found once; the top ten carry 15% to 19%. The chain is built from TRBV7-2 and TRBJ2-7; D not resolved. Sequencing was done on a sample of blood. The TCR was taken from a man in his 60s in good health. This CDR3 is CASSFTTSYEQYF. Here the CDR3 DNA reads TGTGCCAGCAGCTTTACTACCTCCTACGAGCAGTACTTC.